Presented here are 14 T cell receptor beta chains from one specimen sequenced in a study of T cells in Graves' hyperthyroidism and ophthalmopathy (dated by TCRdb to about 2019). The library was built by means of multiplex PCR. The sequencer was an Illumina HiSeq 2000. The TCR beta CDR3 regions were amplified from RNA transcripts. A first-round RT-PCR of the TCR CDR3 used the HTBI primer set with the Qiagen OneStep RT-PCR kit. Using fastp at Q25 and MiXCR, TCRdb reprocessed the public reads and kept productive beta chains. Records with the same CDR3 protein are collapsed into one entry carrying the most frequent genes and DNA. This sample gives roughly 110,000 distinct CDR3 sequences in total; 15% to 20% of them show up just once. Around two fifths of the sample lies in the top ten. The specimen was blood. These receptors were obtained from a woman in her forties or fifties with Graves' hyperthyroidism.

At least ten counts were recorded for this clonotype. This sequence joins TRBV6-1 and TRBJ1-2; possibly TRBD1 for D (6 bases). CDR3 length equals 15 residues. Per germline, CDR1 MNHNS and CDR2 SASEGT. The V end was cut by 0 bases, the J end by 7 bases, with 15 bases between. CDR3 loop: CASSEARHSRGGYTF. CDR3 coding DNA: TGTGCCAGCAGTGAAGCCCGGCATTCCAGGGGTGGCTACACCTTC.

V and J are TRBV7-9 and TRBJ2-3; 7 positions match TRBD1. The CDR3 covers 17 residues. Germline CDR1 reads SEHNR; CDR2 reads FQNEAQ (reference sequence). With 5 bases clipped from V and 2 bases from J, the junction kept 13 bases outside the gene matches. The CDR3 sequence is CASSPSGTGANTDTQYF. In nucleotides, the CDR3 is TGTGCCAGCAGCCCTTCCGGTACAGGGGCGAACACAGATACGCAGTATTTT.

This clonotype was counted at least ten times. The chain uses TRBV4-1 and TRBJ2-5; 10 bases agree with TRBD2. V shed 2 bases and J 2 bases; nucleotides not matched to a gene: 8. The CDR3 totals 17 residues. Germline lookup yields CDR1 MGHRA and CDR2 YSYEKL. CDR3 amino acids: CASSQSEVAGGQETQYF. The CDR3 DNA follows: TGCGCCAGCAGCCAATCTGAGGTAGCGGGAGGTCAAGAGACCCAGTACTTC.

This clonotype was seen ten or more times. CDR3 loop: CASSSSYMSSSYNEQFF. The CDR3 DNA sequence: TGTGCCAGCAGCTCGTCGTACATGAGTAGCTCCTACAATGAGCAGTTCTTC. V is TRBV5-8 and J is TRBJ2-1, with D unclear. The CDR3 loop spans 17 amino acids. The V and J ends lost 3 bases and 0 bases respectively, with 16 bases between them. Germline lookup yields CDR1 SGHTS and CDR2 YDEGEE.

At least ten counts were recorded for this clonotype. The rearrangement joins TRBV28 to TRBJ2-5, with D possibly TRBD1 on 5 matching bases. The germline V gene has CDR1 MDHEN and CDR2 SYDVKM. The V end was cut by 1 base, the J end by 5 bases, with 11 bases between. The CDR3 covers 14 residues. The CDR3 reads CASSLLPGRETQYF. The DNA of the CDR3 is TGTGCCAGCAGTTTATTGCCAGGGCGGGAGACCCAGTACTTC.

There are many counts of this clonotype. This rearrangement joins TRBV27 to TRBJ1-1; a weak D match, TRBD1 (5 bases). CDR3 length: 13 amino acids. Trimming stripped 2 bases from V and 2 bases from J, with 6 bases between. Germline V lookup: CDR1 MNHEY, CDR2 SMNVEV (reference sequence). CDR3 DNA sequence: TGTGCCAGCAGTTTAAGGGGAAACACTGAAGCTTTCTTT. This sequence encodes CASSLRGNTEAFF.

This clonotype turned up a few times. A much more abundant neighbour one base away suggests this may be a read error. V and J are TRBV30 and TRBJ1-5; D is ambiguous. This CDR3 region has 13 residues. In germline, CDR1 is GTSNPN, CDR2 SVGIG (reference sequence). CDR3 loop: CAWSVTSNQPLHF. Here the CDR3 DNA reads TGTGCCTGGAGTGTAACCAGTAATCAGCCCCTGCATTTT.

Many counts were recorded for this clonotype. J is TRBJ2-3 and V is TRBV29-1; 7 bases map to TRBD1. Trimming took 3 bases from V and 0 from J; bases not matched to a gene: 6. The germline V gene encodes CDR1 SQVTM and CDR2 ANQGSEA. The CDR3 extends over 15 amino acids. The CDR3 DNA sequence: TGCAGCGTTGATGGGACAGCGCTTAGCACAGATACGCAGTATTTT. It yields the protein CSVDGTALSTDTQYF.

This clonotype occurred many times. The chain recombines TRBV11-2 with TRBJ2-1, with TRBD1 as a possible D gene (6 bases). The CDR3 is 14 amino acids. The V end lost 3 bases, the J end lost 3 bases, and 9 bases lay between the germline ends. Germline V gene lookup returns CDR1 SGHAT and CDR2 FQNNGV. CDR3 protein: CASSFRGGYNEQFF. CDR3 DNA sequence: TGTGCCAGCAGCTTCAGAGGGGGCTACAATGAGCAGTTCTTC.

The table lists this clonotype with many counts. V is TRBV27 and J is TRBJ1-5, with D possibly TRBD1 on 5 matching bases. Germline V gene lookup returns CDR1 MNHEY and CDR2 SMNVEV (reference sequence). V lost 8 bases and J 2 bases, leaving 13 bases between the germline ends. The CDR3 length is 14 residues. CDR3 sequence reads: CASAEGQGNQPQHF. CDR3 bases: TGTGCCAGCGCTGAGGGGCAGGGCAATCAGCCCCAGCATTTT.

V usage is TRBV9 and J usage is TRBJ2-1; 7 bases are shared with TRBD1. This CDR3 has 15 residues. Germline-derived CDR1 and CDR2 are SGDLS and YYNGEE. V trimming: 3 bases; J trimming: 2 bases; junction bases outside the gene matches: 5. The CDR3 loop reads CASSAQQGPYNEQFF. The CDR3 nucleotides read TGTGCCAGCAGCGCGCAACAGGGGCCCTACAATGAGCAGTTCTTC.

This clonotype was seen repeatedly, ten times or more. The chain carries TRBV28 and TRBJ2-5; weak D call: TRBD1 (6 bases). The CDR3 consists of 14 residues. V was cut by 6 bases and J by 1 base, with 12 bases left in between. Per germline, CDR1 MDHEN and CDR2 SYDVKM. Here the CDR3 reads CASRPSGVQETQYF. The CDR3, as DNA: TGTGCCAGCAGACCCTCAGGGGTCCAAGAGACCCAGTACTTC. Using reference TRBV28 and TRBJ2-5 for the parts outside the CDR3, the full variable domain is DVKVTQSSRYLVKRTGEKVFLECVQDMDHENMFWYRQDPGLGLRLIYFSYDVKMKEKGDIPEGYSVSREKKERFSLILESASTNQTSMYLCASRPSGVQETQYFGPGTRLLVL.

Ten or more counts support this clonotype. This rearrangement joins TRBV28 to TRBJ2-1; possibly TRBD1 or TRBD2 for D (5 bases each). V was shortened by 3 bases and J by 0 bases, with 15 bases between the two germline ends. Germline lookup yields CDR1 MDHEN and CDR2 SYDVKM. This CDR3 contains 17 residues. The CDR3 DNA is TGTGCCAGCAGTTTTAGGGGATCGGGGAGCTCCTACAATGAGCAGTTCTTC. It encodes CASSFRGSGSSYNEQFF.

The chain combines TRBV11-1 with TRBJ2-4; 8 bases match TRBD2. Germline V gene lookup returns CDR1 SGHAT and CDR2 FQDESV (reference sequence). The CDR3 contains 15 residues. The junction had 2 bases not matched to a gene; V was cut back by 1 base and J by 3 bases. The CDR3 sequence: CASSLGSGGKNIQYF. In DNA form, the CDR3 reads TGTGCCAGCAGCTTAGGAAGCGGGGGCAAAAACATTCAGTACTTC.